This entry lists 11 T cell receptor beta chains sequenced from one sample in a study of blood T cells in healthy people across ages. PCR was performed a second time for roughly 7 to 11 cycles using a sample-barcoded 5' primer and a J-beta primer mix. One entry per CDR3 protein, called by TCRdb with MiXCR from the 5' RACE reads. Of about 640,000 distinct CDR3 sequences detected, about 43% appear once; the ten largest clones hold around 30%. Sequencing was carried out using blood. These receptor sequences come from a man older than 75 in good health.

The CDR3 DNA is TGTGCCAGCAGTCAGACTAGCTATCGGGAGACCCAGTACTTC. As protein: CASSQTSYRETQYF. The genes are TRBV3-1 and TRBJ2-5; 7 nucleotides match TRBD2. The CDR3 has 14 residues. J gave up 5 bases and V 6 bases, and 9 bases lay outside the gene matches. Germline V gene data show CDR1 as LGHDT and CDR2 as YNNKEL (reference sequence).

This clonotype has just a few counts. The V call is TRBV10-1, the J call TRBJ2-1, with 7 bases that match TRBD1. The CDR3 consists of 13 residues. V lost 0 bases to trimming and J lost 9 bases; unmatched junction nucleotides: 2. CDR1 and CDR2 from the germline V gene are WNHNN and SYGVQD (reference sequence). The CDR3 sequence is CASSESGGAEQFF. DNA of the CDR3: TGCGCCAGCAGTGAGTCAGGGGGCGCTGAGCAGTTCTTC.

This clonotype has only a few counts. The V call is TRBV20-1, the J call TRBJ2-5; D may be TRBD1 or TRBD2 (6 bases each). Germline CDR1 DFQATT, CDR2 SNEGSKA (reference sequence). The CDR3 loop spans 15 amino acids. Deletions cut 0 bases from V and 1 base from J, with 12 bases between. The CDR3 sequence: CSARDGGRFQETQYF. DNA of the CDR3: TGCAGTGCTAGAGACGGGGGCCGCTTCCAAGAGACCCAGTACTTC.

This clonotype was seen at least ten times. The V and J genes are TRBV25-1 and TRBJ2-3; 11 bases are shared with TRBD2. Germline V gene sequence: CDR1 MGHDK, CDR2 SYGVNS. The J segment lost 5 bases and the V segment lost 7 bases, leaving 8 bases of the junction unmatched. The CDR3 loop spans 15 amino acids. The CDR3 DNA follows: TGTGCCAGCACAGGGCTAGCGGGGGGTGAAGATACGCAGTATTTT. This sequence encodes CASTGLAGGEDTQYF.

In its sample, this clonotype was seen a few times. The genes are TRBV20-1 and TRBJ2-5; D remains ambiguous. Gene TRBJ2-7 matches the end of the DNA better, so the J call may be wrong. The CDR3 sequence is 15 residues long. Germline V gene lookup returns CDR1 DFQATT and CDR2 SNEGSKA (reference sequence). The CDR3 reads CSARAGKGFSAEQYF. In DNA, the CDR3 is TGCAGTGCTAGAGCAGGAAAGGGCTTCTCCGCCGAGCAGTACTTC.

This clonotype was counted only a few times. The rearrangement joins TRBV10-1 to TRBJ2-7, with 7 bases matching TRBD1. This CDR3 has 15 residues. V was clipped by 3 bases and J by 2 bases; unmatched bases: 7. Germline V lookup: CDR1 WNHNN, CDR2 SYGVQD (reference sequence). The CDR3 region is CASSDRDSGTYEQYF. In DNA form, the CDR3 reads TGCGCCAGCAGTGACCGGGACAGTGGAACCTACGAGCAGTACTTC.

The table lists this clonotype with many counts. This chain uses TRBV11-2 with TRBJ2-1; 10 bases line up with TRBD2. The J segment lost 8 bases and the V segment lost 3 bases, leaving 4 bases of the junction unmatched. Germline CDR1 is SGHAT and CDR2 is FQNNGV. This CDR3 spans 14 amino acids. Here the CDR3 reads CASSFSGGSDEQFF. In nucleotides, the CDR3 is TGTGCCAGCAGCTTTAGCGGGGGGTCCGATGAGCAGTTCTTC.

There are a few counts of this clonotype. The V gene is TRBV12-3 or TRBV12-4, the J gene TRBJ1-1; 7 nucleotides match TRBD1. This CDR3 has 14 residues. V lost 5 bases, J lost 1 base, and 4 bases stayed unmatched. CDR3 residues: CASSGTAANTEAFF. CDR3 nucleotide sequence: TGTGCCAGCAGTGGGACAGCCGCGAACACTGAAGCTTTCTTT.

This clonotype was counted a few times. V and J are TRBV6-5 and TRBJ2-7, with 7 positions matching TRBD1. CDR1 is MNHEY and CDR2 is SVGAGI in the germline V gene. Losses at the gene ends were 2 bases for V and 1 base for J; bases not matched to a gene: 2. The CDR3 consists of 14 residues. The CDR3 reads CASSYGDRSYEQYF. Written as DNA, the CDR3 is TGTGCCAGCAGTTACGGGGACAGATCCTACGAGCAGTACTTC.

The CDR3, as DNA: TGTGCCAGCAGCGTTACTAGCGGGAGAACAGATACGCAGTATTTT. This codes for CASSVTSGRTDTQYF. The chain links TRBV9 to TRBJ2-3; 11 bases agree with TRBD2. This CDR3 comprises 15 residues. CDR1 is SGDLS and CDR2 is YYNGEE in the germline V gene. V lost 2 bases to trimming and J lost 3 bases; unmatched junction nucleotides: 2.

The chain employs TRBV5-1 and TRBJ1-3, with 8 positions matching TRBD1. The CDR3 extends over 14 amino acids. V gave up 6 bases and J gave up 0 bases; unmatched junction bases: 2. Germline V gene sequence: CDR1 SGHRS, CDR2 YFSETQ. The CDR3 sequence: CASTTGGSGNTIYF. DNA of the CDR3: TGCGCCAGCACAACAGGGGGCTCTGGAAACACCATATATTTT.